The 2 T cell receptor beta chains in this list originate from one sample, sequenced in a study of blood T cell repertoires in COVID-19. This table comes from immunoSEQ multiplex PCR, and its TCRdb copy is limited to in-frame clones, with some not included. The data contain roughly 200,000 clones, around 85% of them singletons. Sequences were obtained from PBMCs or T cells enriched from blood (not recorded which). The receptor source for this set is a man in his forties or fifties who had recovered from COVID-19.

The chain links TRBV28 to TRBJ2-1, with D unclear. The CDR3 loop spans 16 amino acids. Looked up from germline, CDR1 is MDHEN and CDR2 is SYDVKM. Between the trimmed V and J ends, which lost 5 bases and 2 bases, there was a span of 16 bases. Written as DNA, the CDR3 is TGTGCCAGCAGTGGAGTGAAGTGGGTTACCTACAATGAGCAGTTCTTC. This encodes CASSGVKWVTYNEQFF.

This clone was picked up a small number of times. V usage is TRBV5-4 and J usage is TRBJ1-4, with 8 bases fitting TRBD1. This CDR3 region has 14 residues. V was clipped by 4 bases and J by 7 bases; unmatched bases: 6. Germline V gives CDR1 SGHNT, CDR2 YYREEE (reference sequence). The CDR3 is CASSQGQGREKLFF. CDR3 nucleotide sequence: TGTGCCAGCAGCCAAGGACAGGGACGTGAAAAACTGTTTTTT.